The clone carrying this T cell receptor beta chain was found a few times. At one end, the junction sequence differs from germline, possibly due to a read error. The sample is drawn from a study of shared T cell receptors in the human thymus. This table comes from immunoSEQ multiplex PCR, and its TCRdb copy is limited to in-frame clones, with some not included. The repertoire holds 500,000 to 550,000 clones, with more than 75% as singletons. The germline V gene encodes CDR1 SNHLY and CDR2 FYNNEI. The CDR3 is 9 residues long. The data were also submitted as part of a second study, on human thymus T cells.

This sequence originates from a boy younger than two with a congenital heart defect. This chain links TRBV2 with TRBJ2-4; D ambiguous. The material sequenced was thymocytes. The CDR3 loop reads CASGDKWSF. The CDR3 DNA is TGTGCCAGCGGCGATAAGTGGAGCTTC.